These 9 T cell receptor beta chains originate from one sample sequenced in a study of OX40 agonist ivuxolimab in advanced cancers. The repertoire was sequenced with immunoSEQ multiplex PCR; TCRdb's copy has only in-frame clones and lacks some. The sample lists 45,000 to 65,000 clones; roughly 90% were seen once. The specimen comprised CD4+ or CD8+ T cells sorted from blood, sampled in a trial of the OX40 agonist ivuxolimab. The receptors derive from an adult with an advanced solid tumor such as melanoma, head and neck, liver or kidney cancer.

CDR3 sequence reads: CASSRPGYYGYTF. CDR3 bases: TGTGCCAGCAGCCGACCGGGGTACTATGGCTACACCTTC. This chain uses TRBV13 with TRBJ1-2; no clear D. This CDR3 spans 13 amino acids. Germline loops: CDR1 PRHDT, CDR2 FYEKMQ (reference sequence). Trimming took off 5 bases at V and 3 bases at J, with 10 bases between the two ends.

The V gene is TRBV5-5, the J gene TRBJ1-3; D is unclear. With 1 base removed from V and 6 bases from J, the gap between germline ends came to 17 bases. This CDR3 is built from 16 residues. Germline V lookup: CDR1 SGHKS, CDR2 YYEKEE (reference sequence). CDR3 protein: CASSLFYSSVENTIYF. CDR3 nucleotide sequence: TGTGCCAGCAGCTTGTTTTACAGTAGCGTTGAAAACACCATATATTTT.

The genes are TRBV9 and TRBJ2-3, with TRBD2 matching 7 bases. J was trimmed by 0 bases and V by 0 bases; bases with no gene match: 4. Germline assignment: CDR1 SGDLS and CDR2 YYNGEE. The CDR3 has 16 amino acids. The CDR3 sequence: CASSVDGGSSTDTQYF. DNA of the CDR3: TGTGCCAGCAGCGTAGACGGCGGGAGTAGCACAGATACGCAGTATTTT.

Relative to its sample, this clone is medium-sized (0.01 to 0.1%). The chain uses TRBV19 and TRBJ1-5; weak D call: TRBD1 (6 bases). Germline V CDR1 and CDR2: LNHDA, SQIVND (reference sequence). Trimming pared 2 bases from V and 3 bases from J, leaving 11 bases between. This CDR3 contains 15 residues. Written as DNA, the CDR3 is TGTGCCAGTAGTATATTTAGGGGGACCAATCAGCCCCAGCATTTT. It yields the protein CASSIFRGTNQPQHF.

The V call is TRBV5-1, the J call TRBJ2-7; TRBD2 is a possible D gene (6 bases). This CDR3 has 14 residues. The germline CDR1 and CDR2 sequences are SGHRS and YFSETQ. Trimming took 4 bases from V and 3 from J, leaving 14 bases between them. The CDR3 bases are TGCGCCAGCAGCCCGGAGGGGCCCAACTACGAGCAGTACTTC. Residues: CASSPEGPNYEQYF.

J is TRBJ2-1 and V is TRBV7-3, with D possibly TRBD1 on 6 matching bases. The length of the CDR3 is 15 residues. Per the germline V gene, CDR1 is SGHTA and CDR2 is FQGTGA. Trimming shortened V by 0 bases and J by 9 bases, and 15 bases separated the two germline ends. The CDR3 protein is CASSLTGGGKSEQFF. The CDR3 DNA is TGTGCCAGCAGCTTAACAGGGGGTGGTAAAAGTGAGCAGTTCTTC.

The chain is built from TRBV4-1 and TRBJ2-7; 8 bases align to TRBD1. The germline V gene has CDR1 MGHRA and CDR2 YSYEKL. The V segment lost 4 bases and the J segment 3 bases; nucleotides outside the gene matches: 8. The CDR3 is 15 residues long. The DNA for the CDR3 is TGCGCCAGCAGCCCTCGGACAGGGCACCACTACGAGCAGTACTTC. Its protein product is CASSPRTGHHYEQYF.

This rearrangement joins TRBV5-4 to TRBJ2-5; 10 bases match TRBD2. Germline CDR1 SGHNT, CDR2 YYREEE (reference sequence). J lost 5 bases, V lost 2 bases, and 9 bases had no gene match. The CDR3 runs to 16 residues. CDR3 in DNA: TGTGCCAGCAGCTTCGCTAGCGGGGGTGGGTGGGAGACCCAGTACTTC. This encodes CASSFASGGGWETQYF.

The chain recombines TRBV9 with TRBJ1-3; TRBD1 is a possible D gene (5 bases). The CDR3 loop spans 15 amino acids. Germline CDR1 reads SGDLS; CDR2 reads YYNGEE. Trimming removed 4 bases from V and 4 bases from J, with 15 bases in between. The CDR3 nucleotides read TGTGCCAGCAGCATAGGGGATTCGGCCGGAAACACCATATATTTT. The encoded protein is CASSIGDSAGNTIYF.